This TCR beta chain was recorded in a study of CXCR3-negative and CXCR3-positive naive CD8 T cells. Across the whole study: Per-library TRB read counts averaged about 1.5 +/- 0.3 million, adding up to 130 million to 150 million in total.

The method, 5' RACE with UMI labels, was used to prepare the TRB cDNA libraries. TCRdb reprocessed the 5' RACE reads and stores each CDR3 protein as one record, lacking DNA. The repertoire shows about 90,000 distinct CDR3 sequences; the top ten hold under 0.95%. A CD45RO-CCR7+CD27+CD95- phenotype identified naive CD8+ T cells. Whole-study findings and limits: Naive cells that were CXCR3-positive had more hydrophobic TRB CDR3s (compared with CXCR3-negative naive cells). Diversity was high in both naive subsets and much lower in memory cells.

Germline V lookup: CDR1 SQVTM, CDR2 ANQGSEA. The CDR3 has 15 amino acids. Concerning this clonotype itself: Its specificity is not known.

The chain employs TRBV29-1 and TRBJ2-6; TCRdb selects TRBD1, and the lack of DNA leaves this call unchecked. The receptor comes from a human donor in good health. Some clones in this sample may be carry-over from other donors' samples. The sample was naive CXCR3+ CD8+ T cells from blood. Subset: CD45RO-CCR7+CD27+CD95- naive CD8+ T cells expressing CXCR3 (TNR3+). CDR3 sequence: CSPGTANSGANVLTF.